A selection of T cell receptor beta chains follows, all from one sample in a study of CD8 T cells in ankylosing spondylitis. Each CDR3 protein gets one entry after TCRdb re-called the 5' RACE reads with MiXCR. The sample includes some 130,000 distinct CDR3 sequences, roughly a tenth of them seen just once. The sample comprised blood, either unsorted or a sorted T cell fraction (not recorded which). These receptors were collected from a male donor with ankylosing spondylitis or in good health (not recorded which). The CDR3 runs from the conserved cysteine through the conserved F or W. A D gene is named only where the DNA matches it firmly. Rows give clone size only sometimes, using once, few, many, or a class for an expanded clone.

>NA|TRBV5-1|TRBJ2-1|many
CASSLVRGNNEQFF
TGCGCCAGCAGCTTGGTCAGGGGAAACAATGAGCAGTTCTTC
>NA|TRBV14|TRBJ2-1|many
CASSPAERYNEQFF
TGTGCCAGCAGCCCAGCGGAGCGGTACAATGAGCAGTTCTTC
>TRBD1|TRBV11-3|TRBJ2-5|NA
CASSGRTGALEETQYF
TGTGCCAGCAGCGGTAGGACAGGGGCATTGGAAGAGACCCAGTACTTC
>NA|TRBV7-9|TRBJ2-1|many
CASSFKDRIGNEQFF
TGTGCCAGCAGCTTCAAGGACAGAATAGGGAATGAGCAGTTCTTC
>TRBD2|TRBV7-6|TRBJ2-7|NA
CASSLEDWREGYEQYF
TGTGCCAGCAGCTTAGAAGATTGGCGGGAGGGCTACGAGCAGTACTTC
>NA|TRBV20-1|TRBJ2-3|many
CSAREGARVTDTQYF
TGCAGTGCTAGGGAGGGGGCCCGGGTCACAGATACGCAGTATTTT
>NA|TRBV7-9|TRBJ2-1|many
CASSYTGEQFF
TGTGCCAGCAGCTATACAGGGGAGCAGTTCTTC
>NA|TRBV4-2|TRBJ2-7|few
CASSQRQDFSYEQYF
TGTGCCAGCAGCCAACGTCAGGACTTTTCCTACGAGCAGTACTTC
>NA|TRBV20-1|TRBJ2-1|many
CSAVRRGSYNEQFF
TGCAGTGCTGTTCGGCGGGGATCCTACAATGAGCAGTTCTTC
>TRBD2|TRBV6-6|TRBJ2-1|many
CASRGGEAEQFF
TGTGCCAGCAGGGGGGGGGAGGCTGAGCAGTTCTTC
>NA|TRBV18|TRBJ1-1|few
CASSPSRAAPEAFF
TGTGCCAGCTCACCGAGTCGGGCCGCACCTGAAGCTTTCTTT
>NA|TRBV7-2|TRBJ2-7|few
CASSQRALGLSAYF
TGTGCCAGCAGCCAGAGGGCCCTTGGCCTCAGCGCGTACTTC
>NA|TRBV7-6|TRBJ2-1|NA
CASSLIWVGEQFF
TGTGCCAGCAGCTTAATCTGGGTTGGTGAGCAGTTCTTC
>TRBD2|TRBV18|TRBJ2-1|few
CASSPPGLAGTSSYNEQFF
TGTGCCAGCTCACCACCGGGACTAGCGGGAACTAGCTCCTACAATGAGCAGTTCTTC
>TRBD2|TRBV5-1|TRBJ2-1|few
CASSLAGLDNEQFF
TGCGCCAGCAGCTTAGCGGGGCTGGACAATGAGCAGTTCTTC
>TRBD2|TRBV4-1|TRBJ2-1|many
CASSQGPTSGRNNEQFF
TGCGCCAGCAGCCAAGGACCGACTAGCGGGAGGAACAATGAGCAGTTCTTC
>TRBD2|TRBV27|TRBJ2-7|many
CASRASGIEEFFLGTYEQYF
TGTGCCAGCAGGGCTAGCGGGATAGAGGAGTTTTTTTTGGGTACATACGAGCAGTACTTC
>TRBD2|TRBV7-2|TRBJ2-1|many
CASSLSGTTIDEQFF
TGTGCCAGCAGCTTGTCCGGGACTACGATTGATGAGCAGTTCTTC
>TRBD1|TRBV28|TRBJ1-4|many
CASTDIRQGTSKLFF
TGTGCCAGCACCGACATCAGACAGGGCACGTCGAAACTGTTTTTT
>NA|TRBV6-2/TRBV6-3|TRBJ2-1|many
CASSYFTNINEQFF
TGTGCCAGCAGTTATTTCACAAATATCAATGAGCAGTTCTTC
>TRBD2|TRBV7-9|TRBJ2-3|many
CASSLVSGSGTDTQYF
TGTGCCAGCAGCTTAGTTAGCGGGAGTGGCACAGATACGCAGTATTTT
>NA|TRBV7-6|TRBJ2-3|many
CASSLDRPGDTQYF
TGTGCCAGCAGCTTAGACAGGCCGGGCGATACGCAGTATTTT
>NA|TRBV5-6|TRBJ2-1|many
CASSFSETWNNEQFF
TGTGCCAGCAGCTTTAGCGAGACGTGGAACAATGAGCAGTTCTTC
>NA|TRBV20-1|TRBJ2-3|NA
CSARVVAGTDTQYF
TGCAGTGCTAGGGTGGTAGCGGGCACAGATACGCAGTATTTT
>TRBD1|TRBV28|TRBJ2-7|once
CASTGQGAQASYDQYF
TGTGCCAGCACGGGACAGGGGGCTCAGGCTTCCTACGACCAGTACTTC
>NA|TRBV20-1|TRBJ2-7|many
CSARDLRDPYEQYF
TGCAGTGCTAGAGATTTGCGGGATCCCTACGAGCAGTACTTC
>TRBD2|TRBV7-8|TRBJ2-1|many
CASSSLAGSFNEQFF
TGTGCCAGCAGCAGTCTAGCGGGGAGCTTCAATGAGCAGTTCTTC
>TRBD2|TRBV20-1|TRBJ2-2|many
CSARGLAGGSGHAGELFF
TGCAGTGCTAGAGGCCTAGCGGGAGGTTCGGGGCACGCCGGGGAGCTGTTTTTT
>NA|TRBV7-9|TRBJ2-7|many
CASSHSYEQYF
TGTGCCAGCAGCCATTCCTACGAGCAGTACTTC
>TRBD1|TRBV28|TRBJ2-7|many
CASSTTGGTGYEQYF
TGTGCCAGCAGCACGACAGGGGGCACGGGGTACGAGCAGTACTTC
>TRBD2|TRBV20-1|TRBJ2-1|many
CSARDAPRTSGRNNEQFF
TGCAGTGCTAGAGATGCCCCCCGGACTAGCGGGAGGAACAATGAGCAGTTCTTC
>TRBD2|TRBV11-3|TRBJ2-3|many
CASSPGLAGGVADTQYF
TGTGCCAGCAGCCCGGGACTAGCGGGAGGTGTCGCAGATACGCAGTATTTT
>TRBD2|TRBV11-1|TRBJ2-1|NA
CASSKPSAGAGSYNEQFF
TGTGCCAGCAGCAAGCCCAGTGCGGGAGCGGGCTCCTACAATGAGCAGTTCTTC
>NA|TRBV7-2|TRBJ2-1|few
CASSKNRGLEQFF
TGTGCCAGCAGCAAAAACAGGGGACTGGAGCAGTTCTTC
>NA|TRBV28|TRBJ1-5|many
CASSTFLQPQHF
TGTGCCAGCAGTACCTTCCTTCAGCCCCAGCATTTT
>TRBD2|TRBV6-2/TRBV6-3|TRBJ2-7|few
CASSRSGSKSYEQYF
TGTGCCAGCAGTCGTAGCGGGAGTAAATCCTACGAGCAGTACTTC
>TRBD2|TRBV7-8|TRBJ2-7|NA
CASRRSGGYEQYF
TGTGCCAGCAGACGTAGCGGGGGGTACGAGCAGTACTTC
>TRBD1|TRBV20-1|TRBJ2-1|NA
CSPIGTAQYNEQFF
TGCAGTCCCATAGGGACAGCCCAATACAATGAGCAGTTCTTC
>NA|TRBV7-9|TRBJ2-5|many
CASSPGLQFQETQYF
TGTGCCAGCAGCCCGGGACTTCAATTCCAAGAGACCCAGTACTTC
>NA|TRBV29-1|TRBJ1-2|many
CSVAWGQGYGYTF
TGCAGCGTTGCTTGGGGGCAAGGCTATGGCTACACCTTC
>TRBD1|TRBV6-1|TRBJ2-2|many
CASSPLSRTGYGELFF
TGTGCCAGCAGCCCCCTTTCCCGGACAGGGTACGGGGAGCTGTTTTTT
>NA|TRBV20-1|TRBJ2-1|many
CSARDVRDLSYNEQFF
TGCAGTGCTAGAGATGTGCGAGACTTATCTTACAATGAGCAGTTCTTC
>TRBD1|TRBV7-2|TRBJ2-3|many
CASSGGRGLTDTQYF
TGTGCCAGCTCTGGGGGCAGGGGGCTTACAGATACGCAGTATTTT
>TRBD2|TRBV24-1|TRBJ2-5|many
CATSLGLAGGETQYF
TGTGCCACCAGTTTAGGACTAGCGGGAGGGGAGACCCAGTACTTC
>TRBD1|TRBV18|TRBJ2-3|few
CASSREQGALTDTQYF
TGTGCCAGCTCGAGAGAACAGGGGGCTCTTACAGATACGCAGTATTTT
>TRBD2|TRBV19|TRBJ2-5|many
CASTRLAEQETQYF
TGTGCCAGTACGAGACTAGCGGAACAAGAGACCCAGTACTTC
>TRBD1|TRBV4-1|TRBJ2-1|many
CASSPGQGGYNEQFF
TGCGCCAGCAGCCCAGGACAGGGGGGCTACAATGAGCAGTTCTTC
>NA|TRBV7-2|TRBJ2-5|many
CASSFKRVETQYF
TGTGCCAGCAGCTTCAAGAGGGTGGAGACCCAGTACTTC
>NA|TRBV5-6|TRBJ2-5|many
CASSMTRTETQYF
TGTGCCAGCAGCATGACCCGGACGGAGACCCAGTACTTC
>NA|TRBV10-3|TRBJ2-5|many
CAISRQSQETQYF
TGTGCCATCAGTAGACAGAGCCAAGAGACCCAGTACTTC
>TRBD2|TRBV4-1|TRBJ2-2|many
CASSQVRLAGEFGGELFF
TGCGCCAGCAGCCAAGTTCGACTAGCGGGAGAATTTGGGGGGGAGCTGTTTTTT
>NA|TRBV19|TRBJ2-1|NA
CASSIINSKNNEQFF
TGTGCCAGTAGTATAATCAACTCCAAGAACAATGAGCAGTTCTTC
>NA|TRBV20-1|TRBJ2-4|many
CSAREVLGQGKNIQYF
TGCAGTGCTAGAGAAGTTCTGGGGCAGGGTAAAAACATTCAGTACTTC
>NA|TRBV12-3/TRBV12-4|TRBJ1-5|many
CASRGFNQPQHF
TGTGCCAGCAGGGGTTTCAATCAGCCCCAGCATTTT
>NA|TRBV5-5|TRBJ2-1|NA
CASNANSFVGGNEQFF
TGTGCCAGCAACGCCAACTCTTTCGTGGGCGGCAATGAGCAGTTCTTC